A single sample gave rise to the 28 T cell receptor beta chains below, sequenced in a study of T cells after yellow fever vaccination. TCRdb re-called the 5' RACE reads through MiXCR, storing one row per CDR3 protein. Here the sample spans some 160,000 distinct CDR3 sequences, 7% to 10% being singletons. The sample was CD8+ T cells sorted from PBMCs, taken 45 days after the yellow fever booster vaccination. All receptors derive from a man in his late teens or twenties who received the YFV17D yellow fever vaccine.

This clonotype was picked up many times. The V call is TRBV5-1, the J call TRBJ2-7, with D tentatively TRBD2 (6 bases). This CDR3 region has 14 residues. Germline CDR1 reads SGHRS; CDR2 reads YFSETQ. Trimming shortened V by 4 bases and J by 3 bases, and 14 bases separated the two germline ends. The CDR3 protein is CASSLGWGDYEQYF. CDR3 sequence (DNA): TGCGCCAGCAGCCTGGGTTGGGGGGACTACGAGCAGTACTTC.

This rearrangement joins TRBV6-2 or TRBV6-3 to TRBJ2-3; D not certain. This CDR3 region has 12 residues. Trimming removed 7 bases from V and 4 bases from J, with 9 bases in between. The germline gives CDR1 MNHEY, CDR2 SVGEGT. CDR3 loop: CASKGQSDTQYF. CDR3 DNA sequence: TGTGCCAGCAAGGGTCAGTCAGATACGCAGTATTTT.

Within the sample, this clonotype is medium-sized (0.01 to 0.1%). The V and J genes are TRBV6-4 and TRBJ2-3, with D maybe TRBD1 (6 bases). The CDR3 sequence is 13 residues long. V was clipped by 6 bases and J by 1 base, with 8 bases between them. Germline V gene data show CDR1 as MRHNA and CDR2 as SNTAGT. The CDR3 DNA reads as TGTGCCAGCAGCAACAGGGGCACAGATACGCAGTATTTT. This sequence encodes CASSNRGTDTQYF.

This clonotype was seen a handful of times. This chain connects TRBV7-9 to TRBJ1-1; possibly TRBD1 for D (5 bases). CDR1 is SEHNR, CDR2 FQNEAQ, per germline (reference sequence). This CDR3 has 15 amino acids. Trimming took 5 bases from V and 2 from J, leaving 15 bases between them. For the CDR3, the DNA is TGTGCCAGCAGCCCCCTTGAGGGACTAAACACTGAAGCTTTCTTT. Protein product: CASSPLEGLNTEAFF.

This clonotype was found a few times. The CDR3 DNA is TGTGCCAGCAGCACGAGAGGGGCGAACACCGGGGAGCTGTTTTTT. Its protein is CASSTRGANTGELFF. The gene calls are TRBV11-3 and TRBJ2-2, with D perhaps matching TRBD1 or TRBD2 (5 bases each). Germline values: CDR1 SGHNT, CDR2 YENEEA. The CDR3 covers 15 residues. Between the trimmed V and J ends, which lost 5 bases and 0 bases, there was a span of 10 bases.

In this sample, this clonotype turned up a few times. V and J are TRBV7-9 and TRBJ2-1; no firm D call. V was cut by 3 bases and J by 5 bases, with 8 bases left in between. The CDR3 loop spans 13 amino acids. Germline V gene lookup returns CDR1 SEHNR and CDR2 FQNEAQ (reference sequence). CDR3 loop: CASSLFVDNEQFF. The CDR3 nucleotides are TGTGCCAGCAGCTTGTTTGTGGACAATGAGCAGTTCTTC. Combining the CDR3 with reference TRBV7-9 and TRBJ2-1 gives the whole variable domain DTGVSQNPRHKITKRGQNVTFRCDPISEHNRLYWYRQTLGQGPEFLTYFQNEAQLEKSRLLSDRFSAERPKGSFSTLEIQRTEQGDSAMYLCASSLFVDNEQFFGPGTRLTVL.

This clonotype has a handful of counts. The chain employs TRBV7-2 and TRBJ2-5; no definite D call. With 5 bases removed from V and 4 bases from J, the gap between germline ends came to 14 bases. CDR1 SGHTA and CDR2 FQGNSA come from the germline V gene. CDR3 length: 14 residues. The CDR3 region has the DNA TGTGCCAGCAGCCCCAAGTTATGGCGAGAGACCCAGTACTTC. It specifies CASSPKLWRETQYF.

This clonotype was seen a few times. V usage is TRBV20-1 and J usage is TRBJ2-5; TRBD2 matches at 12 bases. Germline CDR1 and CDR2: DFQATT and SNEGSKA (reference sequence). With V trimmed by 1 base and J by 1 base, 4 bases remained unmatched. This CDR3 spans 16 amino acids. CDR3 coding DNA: TGCAGTGCTAGAGGGACTAGCGGGGCCTTCCAAGAGACCCAGTACTTC. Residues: CSARGTSGAFQETQYF.

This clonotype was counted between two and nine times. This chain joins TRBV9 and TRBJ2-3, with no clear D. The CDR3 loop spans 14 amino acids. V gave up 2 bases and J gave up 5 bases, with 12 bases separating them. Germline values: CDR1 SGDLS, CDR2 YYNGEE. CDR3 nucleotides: TGTGCCAGCAGCGTTGGATATCCGAAAGATACGCAGTATTTT. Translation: CASSVGYPKDTQYF. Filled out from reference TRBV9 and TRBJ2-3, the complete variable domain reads DSGVTQTPKHLITATGQRVTLRCSPRSGDLSVYWYQQSLDQGLQFLIQYYNGEERAKGNILERFSAQQFPDLHSELNLSSLELGDSALYFCASSVGYPKDTQYFGPGTRLTVL.

The CDR3 region has the DNA TGCGCCAGCAGCCAAGATAAGGGCGGGGGGTACACAGATACGCAGTATTTT. The encoded protein is CASSQDKGGGYTDTQYF. The rearrangement joins TRBV4-1 to TRBJ2-3; TRBD2 agrees at 8 bases. With V trimmed by 0 bases and J by 2 bases, 7 bases remained unmatched. Germline-derived CDR1 and CDR2 are MGHRA and YSYEKL. The CDR3 spans 17 residues.

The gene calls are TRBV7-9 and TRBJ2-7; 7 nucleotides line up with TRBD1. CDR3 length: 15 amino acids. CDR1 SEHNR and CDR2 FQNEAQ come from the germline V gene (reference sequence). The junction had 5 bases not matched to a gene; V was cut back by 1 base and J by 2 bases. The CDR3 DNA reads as TGTGCCAGCAGCTTAGGCACAGGGGATCCCTACGAGCAGTACTTC. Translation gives CASSLGTGDPYEQYF.

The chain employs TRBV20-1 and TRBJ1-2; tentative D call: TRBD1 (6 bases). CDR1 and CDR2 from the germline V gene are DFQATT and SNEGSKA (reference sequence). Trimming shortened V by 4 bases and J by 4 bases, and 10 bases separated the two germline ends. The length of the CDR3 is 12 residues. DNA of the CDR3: TGCAGTGCTAAGGGACAAGGCTATGGCTACACCTTC. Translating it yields CSAKGQGYGYTF.

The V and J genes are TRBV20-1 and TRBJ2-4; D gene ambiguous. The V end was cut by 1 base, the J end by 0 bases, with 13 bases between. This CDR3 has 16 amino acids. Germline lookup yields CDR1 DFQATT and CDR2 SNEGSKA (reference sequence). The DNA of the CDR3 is TGCAGTGCTAGAGGCCGGGTCGGATTAGCCAAAAACATTCAGTACTTC. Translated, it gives CSARGRVGLAKNIQYF.

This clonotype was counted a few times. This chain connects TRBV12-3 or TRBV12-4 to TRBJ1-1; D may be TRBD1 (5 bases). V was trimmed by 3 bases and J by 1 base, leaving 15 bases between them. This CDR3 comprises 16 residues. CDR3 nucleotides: TGTGCCAGCAGTTTTGGGGCGATTAGGGAGAACACTGAAGCTTTCTTT. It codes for CASSFGAIRENTEAFF.

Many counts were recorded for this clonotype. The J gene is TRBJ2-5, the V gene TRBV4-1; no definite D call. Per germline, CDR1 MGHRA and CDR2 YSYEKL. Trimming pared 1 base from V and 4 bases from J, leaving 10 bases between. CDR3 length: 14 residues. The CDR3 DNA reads TGCGCCAGCAGCCAAGTCCTTCCTGCAGAGACCCAGTACTTC. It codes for CASSQVLPAETQYF.

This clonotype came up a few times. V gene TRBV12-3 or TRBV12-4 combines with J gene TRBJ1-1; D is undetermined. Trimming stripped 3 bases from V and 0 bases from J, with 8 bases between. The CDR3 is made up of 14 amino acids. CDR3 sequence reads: CASSLGSMNTEAFF. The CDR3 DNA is TGTGCCAGCAGTTTGGGTAGTATGAACACTGAAGCTTTCTTT.

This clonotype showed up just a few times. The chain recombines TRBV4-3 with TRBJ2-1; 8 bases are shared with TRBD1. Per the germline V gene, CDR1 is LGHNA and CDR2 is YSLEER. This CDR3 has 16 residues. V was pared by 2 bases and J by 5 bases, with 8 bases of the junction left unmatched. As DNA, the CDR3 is TGCGCCAGCAGCCAAAGCCCCTGGGACAGGAACAATGAGCAGTTCTTC. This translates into CASSQSPWDRNNEQFF.

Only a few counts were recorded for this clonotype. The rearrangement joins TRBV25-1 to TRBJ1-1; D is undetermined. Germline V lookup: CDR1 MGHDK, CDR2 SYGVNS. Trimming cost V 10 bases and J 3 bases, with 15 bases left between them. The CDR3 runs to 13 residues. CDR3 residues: CATEGLAYTEAFF. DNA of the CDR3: TGTGCCACCGAGGGCCTCGCGTACACTGAAGCTTTCTTT.

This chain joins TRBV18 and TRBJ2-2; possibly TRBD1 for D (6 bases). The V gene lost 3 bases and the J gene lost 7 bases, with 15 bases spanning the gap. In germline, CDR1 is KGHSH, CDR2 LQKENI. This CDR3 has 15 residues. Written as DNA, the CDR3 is TGTGCCAGCTCACCCCCAACGACAGGACACGGGGAGCTGTTTTTT. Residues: CASSPPTTGHGELFF.

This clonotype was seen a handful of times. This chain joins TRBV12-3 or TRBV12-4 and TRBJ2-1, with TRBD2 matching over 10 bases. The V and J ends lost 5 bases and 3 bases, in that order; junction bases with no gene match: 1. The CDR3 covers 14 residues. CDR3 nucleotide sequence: TGTGCCAGCAGTACTAGCGGGGACTACAATGAGCAGTTCTTC. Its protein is CASSTSGDYNEQFF.

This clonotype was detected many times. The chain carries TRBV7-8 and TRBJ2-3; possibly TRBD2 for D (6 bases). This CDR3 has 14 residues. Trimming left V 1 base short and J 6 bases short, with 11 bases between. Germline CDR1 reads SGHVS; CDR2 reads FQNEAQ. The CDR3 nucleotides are TGTGCCAGCAGCTTAGGGAAGGGAGGCGATACGCAGTATTTT. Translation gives CASSLGKGGDTQYF.

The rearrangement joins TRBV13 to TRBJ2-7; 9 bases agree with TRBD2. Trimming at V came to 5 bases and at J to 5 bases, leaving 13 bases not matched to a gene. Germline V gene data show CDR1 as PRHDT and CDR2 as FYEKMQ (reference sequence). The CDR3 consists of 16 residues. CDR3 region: CASSLKGGGGGDEQYF. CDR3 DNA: TGTGCCAGCAGCCTCAAAGGAGGAGGCGGGGGGGACGAGCAGTACTTC.

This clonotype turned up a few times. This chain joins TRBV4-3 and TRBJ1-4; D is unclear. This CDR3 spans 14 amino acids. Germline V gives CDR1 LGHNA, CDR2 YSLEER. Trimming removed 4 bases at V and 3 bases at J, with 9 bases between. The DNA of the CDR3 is TGCGCCAGCAGCCTAGACATATCTAATGAAAAACTGTTTTTT. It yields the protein CASSLDISNEKLFF.

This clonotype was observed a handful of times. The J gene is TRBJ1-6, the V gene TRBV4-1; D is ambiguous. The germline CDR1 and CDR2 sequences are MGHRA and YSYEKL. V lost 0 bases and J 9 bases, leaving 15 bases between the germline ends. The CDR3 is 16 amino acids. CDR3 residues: CASSQEDRWLGSPLHF. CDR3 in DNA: TGCGCCAGCAGCCAAGAAGATAGATGGTTGGGTTCACCCCTCCACTTT.

This CDR3 is CASSLSRGQSPLHF. The CDR3 DNA sequence: TGTGCCAGCAGCTTGAGCAGGGGGCAATCACCCCTCCACTTT. The gene calls are TRBV7-2 and TRBJ1-6; 8 bases line up with TRBD1. Per germline, CDR1 SGHTA and CDR2 FQGNSA. V lost 3 bases to trimming and J lost 10 bases; unmatched junction nucleotides: 5. CDR3 length: 14 amino acids.

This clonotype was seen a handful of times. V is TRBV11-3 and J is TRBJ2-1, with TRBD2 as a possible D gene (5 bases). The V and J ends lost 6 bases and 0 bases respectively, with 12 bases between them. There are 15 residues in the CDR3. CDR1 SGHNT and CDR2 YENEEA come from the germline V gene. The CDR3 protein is CASSTDSSSYNEQFF. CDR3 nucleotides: TGTGCCAGCAGTACGGACTCGAGCTCCTACAATGAGCAGTTCTTC.

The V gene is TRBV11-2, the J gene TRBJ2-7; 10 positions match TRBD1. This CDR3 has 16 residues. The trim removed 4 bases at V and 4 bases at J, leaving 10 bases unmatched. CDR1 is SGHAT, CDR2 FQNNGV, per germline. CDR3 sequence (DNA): TGTGCCAGCAGCTGTAGATCGACAGGGGGCTTTTACGAGCAGTACTTC. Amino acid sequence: CASSCRSTGGFYEQYF.

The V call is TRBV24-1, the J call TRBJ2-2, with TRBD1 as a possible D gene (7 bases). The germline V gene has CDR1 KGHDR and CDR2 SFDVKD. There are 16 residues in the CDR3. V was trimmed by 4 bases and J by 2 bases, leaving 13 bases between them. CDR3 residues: CATSDRGTVNTGELFF. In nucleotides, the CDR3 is TGTGCCACCAGTGACCGGGGGACAGTTAACACCGGGGAGCTGTTTTTT.